The 24 T cell receptor beta chains below all came from one sample that was sequenced in a study of blood T cells in healthy people across ages. Alongside a J-beta primer mix, a sample-barcoded 5' primer served in a second PCR lasting about 6 to 12 cycles. TCRdb re-called the 5' RACE reads through MiXCR, storing one row per CDR3 protein. The data hold more than 500,000 distinct CDR3 sequences, with 27% observed a single time. The same data also went into a second study, on T cells of mothers and their children.

The sequenced sample consisted of blood. Receptors originate from a boy between 2 and 10 years old in good health.

This clonotype was seen a few times. The V and J genes are TRBV3-1 and TRBJ1-3; 7 positions agree with TRBD1. This CDR3 is built from 15 residues. Germline values: CDR1 LGHDT, CDR2 YNNKEL (reference sequence). The V gene end was trimmed by 2 bases and the J gene end by 3 bases; junction bases not matched to a gene: 4. The chain's CDR3 is CASSQPTGYGNTIYF. For the CDR3, the DNA is TGTGCCAGCAGCCAACCGACAGGGTATGGAAACACCATATATTTT.

The genes are TRBV10-3 and TRBJ2-7; 7 bases agree with TRBD1. J was trimmed by 12 bases and V by 2 bases; bases with no gene match: 7. The CDR3 totals 12 residues. Germline CDR1 ENHRY, CDR2 SYGVKD. The CDR3 region is CAISEGAGGRYF. The CDR3, as DNA: TGTGCCATCAGTGAGGGGGCAGGGGGTCGGTACTTC.

This chain uses TRBV7-8 with TRBJ2-5; TRBD2 matches 11 bases. Germline assignment: CDR1 SGHVS and CDR2 FQNEAQ. V gave up 3 bases and J gave up 5 bases; unmatched junction bases: 8. This CDR3 is built from 16 residues. The DNA of the CDR3 is TGTGCCAGCAGCTTGGCCGGGACTAGCGGACGGGAGACCCAGTACTTC. Protein sequence: CASSLAGTSGRETQYF.

There are a few counts of this clonotype. This chain connects TRBV20-1 to TRBJ2-3; 7 bases are a match to TRBD2. J lost 8 bases, V lost 0 bases, and 11 bases had no gene match. In germline, CDR1 is DFQATT, CDR2 SNEGSKA (reference sequence). CDR3 length: 15 residues. For the CDR3, the DNA is TGCAGTGCTAGAGATACCCTAGCGGTCCGGGGTACGCAGTATTTT. This encodes CSARDTLAVRGTQYF.

V gene TRBV5-5 combines with J gene TRBJ1-4; D is uncertain. Germline V gene sequence: CDR1 SGHKS, CDR2 YYEKEE (reference sequence). This CDR3 comprises 14 residues. V was trimmed by 6 bases and J by 10 bases, leaving 19 bases between them. In nucleotides, the CDR3 is TGTGCCAGCATCCCGTCCGGCAACGAAGGAAAACTGTTTTTT. Amino acids: CASIPSGNEGKLFF. Full variable domain (outside the CDR3, taken from reference TRBV5-5 and TRBJ1-4): DAGVTQSPTHLIKTRGQQVTLRCSPISGHKSVSWYQQVLGQGPQFIFQYYEKEERGRGNFPDRFSARQFPNYSSELNVNALLLGDSALYLCASIPSGNEGKLFFGSGTQLSVL.

CDR3 in DNA: TGTGCCAGCAGCGCCGGGACAGGGGATCTCTATGGCTACACCTTC. Translation: CASSAGTGDLYGYTF. The genes are TRBV9 and TRBJ1-2; 10 bases agree with TRBD1. The V gene's germline CDR1 is SGDLS and CDR2 YYNGEE. CDR3 length: 15 amino acids. V gave up 3 bases and J gave up 4 bases; unmatched junction bases: 6.

The chain carries TRBV11-2 and TRBJ1-2, with 7 bases identical to TRBD1. This CDR3 region has 13 residues. After removal of 3 bases from V and 6 bases from J, the junction contained 4 bases not matched to a gene. Germline V gene sequence: CDR1 SGHAT, CDR2 FQNNGV. CDR3: CASSFGTADGYTF. CDR3 nucleotides: TGTGCCAGCAGCTTCGGGACAGCCGATGGCTACACCTTC.

V gene TRBV20-1 combines with J gene TRBJ2-7; TRBD2 matches 8 bases. Looked up from germline, CDR1 is DFQATT and CDR2 is SNEGSKA (reference sequence). With 6 bases clipped from V and 7 bases from J, the junction kept 11 bases outside the gene matches. The CDR3 is 13 amino acids. The CDR3 DNA is TGCAGTGCCTCTACTAGCGGTTCATGGGAGCAGTACTTC. It is translated as CSASTSGSWEQYF.

The chain uses TRBV7-3 and TRBJ1-1, with D possibly matching TRBD1 (5 bases). CDR1 and CDR2 (germline): SGHTA, FQGTGA. The CDR3 contains 13 residues. V dropped 5 bases and J dropped 6 bases, with 13 bases sitting between them. The CDR3, as DNA: TGTGCCAGCAGCCTGGCCAGGGACGCTGAAGCTTTCTTT. It translates to CASSLARDAEAFF.

Many counts were recorded for this clonotype. This chain joins TRBV20-1 and TRBJ2-5, with 7 bases lining up with TRBD2. Germline loops: CDR1 DFQATT, CDR2 SNEGSKA (reference sequence). This CDR3 contains 13 residues. With V trimmed by 3 bases and J by 0 bases, 1 base remained unmatched. The CDR3 DNA reads as TGCAGTGCTAGGGGGGGGAACCAAGAGACCCAGTACTTC. Encoded protein: CSARGGNQETQYF.

The chain has TRBV15 and TRBJ2-7; weak D call: TRBD2 (5 bases). The V gene's germline CDR1 is LNHNV and CDR2 YYDKDF (reference sequence). Trimming pared 1 base from V and 3 bases from J, leaving 10 bases between. This CDR3 spans 14 amino acids. The CDR3 spells CATSRGGLFYEQYF. In DNA form, the CDR3 reads TGTGCCACCAGCAGAGGAGGGCTTTTCTACGAGCAGTACTTC.

This clonotype was counted only a few times. V and J are TRBV15 and TRBJ2-7; no definite D call. The DNA end favors TRBJ2-1, so the J call may be wrong. The CDR3 has 15 residues. Per the germline V gene, CDR1 is LNHNV and CDR2 is YYDKDF (reference sequence). The CDR3 region has the DNA TGTGCCACCAGCAGAGATCGCTCCGTTGGTGATGAGCAGTTCTTC. Its protein product is CATSRDRSVGDEQFF.

There are a few counts of this clonotype. This rearrangement joins TRBV9 to TRBJ1-1, with D uncertain. CDR1 and CDR2 from the germline V gene are SGDLS and YYNGEE. Trimming shortened V by 4 bases and J by 4 bases, and 8 bases separated the two germline ends. This CDR3 contains 12 residues. Here the CDR3 reads CASSRAGTEAFF. The CDR3 DNA reads TGTGCCAGCAGCCGGGCGGGCACTGAAGCTTTCTTT.

The DNA for the CDR3 is TGTGCCAGCAGCCCCCGGACAGCCTCCTACGAGCAGTACTTC. Protein: CASSPRTASYEQYF. This sequence joins TRBV3-1 and TRBJ2-7, with D possibly TRBD1 on 6 matching bases. The germline CDR1 and CDR2 sequences are LGHDT and YNNKEL (reference sequence). Trimming left V 4 bases short and J 0 bases short, with 10 bases between. The CDR3 covers 14 residues.

This clonotype was seen only a few times. V and J are TRBV18 and TRBJ2-5; D gene unclear. The J call is uncertain, as TRBJ2-7 better fits the DNA end. The CDR3 totals 15 residues. Germline values: CDR1 KGHSH, CDR2 LQKENI. The CDR3 DNA is TGTGCCAGCTCACCCCCGACCGCAATGGCTTACGAGCAGTACTTC. Translating gives CASSPPTAMAYEQYF.

At least ten counts were recorded for this clonotype. The rearrangement joins TRBV20-1 to TRBJ1-1, with TRBD1 matching 12 bases. CDR3 length: 16 residues. V was pared by 0 bases and J by 4 bases, with 6 bases of the junction left unmatched. The V gene's germline CDR1 is DFQATT and CDR2 SNEGSKA (reference sequence). Written as DNA, the CDR3 is TGCAGTGCTAGAGATGGGGGACAGGGGGCTGCCACTGAAGCTTTCTTT. Its translation is CSARDGGQGAATEAFF.

This clonotype was observed a few times. The rearrangement uses TRBV29-1 and TRBJ2-7; D call uncertain. CDR1 and CDR2 from the germline V gene are SQVTM and ANQGSEA. The CDR3 contains 13 residues. Trimming took off 5 bases at V and 0 bases at J, with 11 bases between the two ends. CDR3 region: CSVIVGYSYEQYF. In DNA form, the CDR3 reads TGCAGCGTTATCGTAGGGTACTCCTACGAGCAGTACTTC.

There are a few counts of this clonotype. V is TRBV7-6 and J is TRBJ1-3; 7 nucleotides line up with TRBD1. The junction had 4 bases not matched to a gene; V was cut back by 5 bases and J by 0 bases. CDR1 is SGHVS and CDR2 is FNYEAQ in the germline V gene. The CDR3 length is 15 residues. CDR3 sequence: CASSPGTDSGNTIYF. CDR3 bases: TGTGCCAGCAGCCCCGGGACAGACTCTGGAAACACCATATATTTT.

This rearrangement joins TRBV12-3 or TRBV12-4 to TRBJ1-2; the match to TRBD1 covers 10 bases. This CDR3 contains 14 residues. The J segment lost 7 bases and the V segment lost 6 bases, leaving 8 bases of the junction unmatched. The CDR3 DNA reads TGTGCCAGCAGCCAACACAGGACAGGGGGTGGCTACACCTTC. It codes for CASSQHRTGGGYTF.

The chain carries TRBV30 and TRBJ1-2; D is ambiguous. The CDR3 has 12 residues. The germline V gene encodes CDR1 GTSNPN and CDR2 SVGIG (reference sequence). The ends were cut back, 8 bases at V and 4 bases at J, with 14 bases in the middle. The chain's CDR3 is CAGGFLGYGYTF. The DNA of the CDR3 is TGTGCCGGCGGCTTTTTGGGCTATGGCTACACCTTC.

To note about this clonotype: A read error is possible here, since a much larger clone lies one base away. The chain employs TRBV3-1 and TRBJ2-1; D is tentatively TRBD1 or TRBD2 (5 bases each). The germline gives CDR1 LGHDT, CDR2 YNNKEL (reference sequence). The CDR3 runs 15 residues. The V and J ends lost 4 bases and 4 bases respectively, with 14 bases between them. CDR3 nucleotides: TGTGCCAGCAGCCTCGGGGCTCAGGGTTACAATGAGCAGTTCTTC. Residues: CASSLGAQGYNEQFF.

The genes are TRBV2 and TRBJ2-3; D perhaps matches TRBD1 (6 bases). The CDR3 sequence is 12 residues long. The V end was cut by 2 bases, the J end by 11 bases, with 11 bases between. CDR1 and CDR2 (germline): SNHLY, FYNNEI. As DNA, the CDR3 is TGTGCCAGCAGTGAAACCCGAGGGGGGCAGTATTTT. It specifies CASSETRGGQYF.

Only a few counts were recorded for this clonotype. This rearrangement joins TRBV20-1 to TRBJ2-7; TRBD2 matches at 7 bases. Unmatched junction bases numbered 8, after V lost 3 bases and J lost 3 bases. The CDR3 contains 14 residues. Germline V CDR1 and CDR2: DFQATT, SNEGSKA (reference sequence). For the CDR3, the DNA is TGCAGTGCTAGTTCCGGACTAGTAGGCTACGAGCAGTACTTC. Translation: CSASSGLVGYEQYF.

The rearrangement links TRBV29-1 to TRBJ1-1, with a weak D call TRBD1 (6 bases). CDR3 size: 14 residues. CDR1 and CDR2 (germline): SQVTM, ANQGSEA. Trimming took 5 bases from V and 1 from J, leaving 14 bases between them. The CDR3 loop is CSVRGAEANTEAFF. CDR3 coding DNA: TGCAGCGTTAGGGGGGCCGAGGCGAACACTGAAGCTTTCTTT.